In its sample, the clone carrying this T cell receptor (beta chain) was seen many times. The sample is drawn from a study of read filtering for tumor transcriptome and immune sequencing. About the research overall: About 8 patients were R-ISS I, 16 were R-ISS II, more than five were R-ISS III.

Germline lookup yields CDR1 SNHLY and CDR2 FYNNEI. The CDR3 has 14 amino acids. Trimming left V 3 bases short and J 3 bases short, with 9 bases between. Molecular barcoded adaptors covering alpha/delta and beta/gamma chains were used on about 0.4 ug RNA. TCRdb itself ran the reads through MiXCR, one entry per CDR3 protein. Counted here are approximately 25,000 distinct CDR3 sequences, approximately 15% occurring once; the ten biggest clones make up around 47%. This chain uses TRBV2 with TRBJ1-5; D call uncertain. The sequence was obtained from a donor at least 40 years old with multiple myeloma. Sequencing input: a population of CD138-negative cells sorted from bone marrow. This CDR3 reads CASSEWGNNQPQHF. The CDR3 coding sequence is TGTGCCAGCAGTGAGTGGGGAAACAATCAGCCCCAGCATTTT.